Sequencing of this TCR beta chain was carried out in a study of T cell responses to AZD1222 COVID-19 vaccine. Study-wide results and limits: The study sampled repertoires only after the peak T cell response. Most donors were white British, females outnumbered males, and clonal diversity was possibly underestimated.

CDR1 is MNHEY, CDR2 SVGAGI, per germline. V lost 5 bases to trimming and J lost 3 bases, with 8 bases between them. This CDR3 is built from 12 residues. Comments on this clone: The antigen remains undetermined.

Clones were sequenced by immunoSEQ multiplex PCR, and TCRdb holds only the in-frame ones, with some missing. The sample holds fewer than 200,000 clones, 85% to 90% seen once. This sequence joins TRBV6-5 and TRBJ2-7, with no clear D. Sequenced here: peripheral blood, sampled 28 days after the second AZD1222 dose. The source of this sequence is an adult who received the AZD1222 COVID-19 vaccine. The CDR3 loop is CASSRPIYEQYF. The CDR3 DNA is TGTGCCAGCAGTCGCCCCATCTACGAGCAGTACTTC.